This passage covers 21 T cell receptor beta chains from one sample sequenced in a study of T cells in Graves' hyperthyroidism and ophthalmopathy. There were TCR beta CDR3 regions amplified from RNA transcripts. First-round RT-PCR of the TCR CDR3 relied on the HTBI primer set. MiXCR, applied by TCRdb to the multiplex PCR reads, yields one record per CDR3 protein. The sample yields approximately 400,000 distinct CDR3 sequences, about 14% seen once. The source material was blood. All receptors come from a woman aged 60-75 years with Graves' hyperthyroidism.

This clonotype showed up many times. The chain couples TRBV2 to TRBJ2-1; TRBD2 matches at 13 bases. The CDR3 has 15 amino acids. V gave up 2 bases and J gave up 7 bases; unmatched junction bases: 2. The germline gives CDR1 SNHLY, CDR2 FYNNEI. The CDR3 loop is CASSERTSGGNEQFF. The CDR3 DNA sequence: TGTGCCAGCAGTGAAAGGACTAGCGGGGGAAATGAGCAGTTCTTC.

This clonotype was counted ten times or more. The junction does not match germline at one end; this may be a read error. V usage is TRBV7-7 and J usage is TRBJ2-1, with D unresolved. The CDR3 extends over 13 amino acids. Germline CDR1 and CDR2: SSHAT and FNYEAQ (reference sequence). The CDR3 here is CASSLGADNEQFF. CDR3 DNA: TGTGCTAGCAGCTTAGGAGCTGACAATGAGCAGTTCTTC.

This clonotype was seen ten or more times. The chain is built from TRBV7-9 and TRBJ1-4; a weak D match, TRBD1 (5 bases). The V gene lost 8 bases and the J gene lost 5 bases, with 15 bases spanning the gap. The CDR3 totals 14 residues. The V gene's germline CDR1 is SEHNR and CDR2 FQNEAQ (reference sequence). For the CDR3, the DNA is TGTGCCAGCGCATGGGGGACGGAGAATGAAAAACTGTTTTTT. It specifies CASAWGTENEKLFF. Full variable domain (outside the CDR3, taken from reference TRBV7-9 and TRBJ1-4): DTGVSQNPRHKITKRGQNVTFRCDPISEHNRLYWYRQTLGQGPEFLTYFQNEAQLEKSRLLSDRFSAERPKGSFSTLEIQRTEQGDSAMYLCASAWGTENEKLFFGSGTQLSVL.

This clonotype has only a few counts. CDR3 nucleotides: TGTGCCAGCAGTGAAGAACTAGCGAGAGACGAGCAGTACTTC. Protein: CASSEELARDEQYF. The rearrangement uses TRBV2 and TRBJ2-7; TRBD2 matches 7 bases. Germline CDR1 reads SNHLY; CDR2 reads FYNNEI. The CDR3 contains 14 residues. V lost 1 base, J lost 5 bases, and 5 bases stayed unmatched.

This clonotype was recorded many times. The V gene is TRBV7-9, the J gene TRBJ1-4; D is unresolved. The CDR3 extends over 15 amino acids. CDR1 is SEHNR, CDR2 FQNEAQ, per germline (reference sequence). The V end lost 5 bases, the J end lost 2 bases, and 12 bases lay between the germline ends. The CDR3 DNA reads as TGTGCCAGCAGCCCAGCTGAGGCGACTAATGAAAAACTGTTTTTT. This gives the protein CASSPAEATNEKLFF.

On this clonotype itself: With a much larger clone just one base away, this may be a read error. CDR3 loop: CASSAGLLSNQPQHF. In nucleotides, the CDR3 is TGTGCCAGCAGTGCGGGCCTTCTATCCAATCAGCCCCAGCATTTT. The J gene is TRBJ1-5, the V gene TRBV6-1; the D is unclear. Germline V gives CDR1 MNHNS, CDR2 SASEGT. Trimming pared 4 bases from V and 3 bases from J, leaving 13 bases between. This CDR3 has 15 residues.

This clonotype was detected only a few times. The rearrangement uses TRBV4-1 and TRBJ2-7, with 7 positions matching TRBD2. The CDR3 totals 15 residues. J gave up 4 bases and V 1 base, and 7 bases lay outside the gene matches. Per the germline V gene, CDR1 is MGHRA and CDR2 is YSYEKL. DNA of the CDR3: TGCGCCAGCAGCCAAGTAGGTGGGAGGGATTACGAGCAGTACTTC. Its protein is CASSQVGGRDYEQYF.

This clonotype was detected many times. The chain links TRBV7-9 to TRBJ1-2; 10 bases are a match to TRBD1. CDR1 and CDR2 (germline): SEHNR, FQNEAQ (reference sequence). The J segment lost 7 bases and the V segment lost 7 bases, leaving 21 bases of the junction unmatched. There are 18 residues in the CDR3. CDR3 region: CASKVGDRGAEVGGGYTF. The CDR3 DNA is TGTGCCAGCAAAGTCGGGGACAGGGGCGCGGAGGTAGGAGGTGGCTACACCTTC.

This clonotype occurred many times. The chain recombines TRBV11-2 with TRBJ2-1; D may be TRBD1 (6 bases). The CDR3 sequence is 13 residues long. CDR1 is SGHAT, CDR2 FQNNGV, per germline. V gave up 5 bases and J gave up 5 bases, with 10 bases separating them. CDR3 protein: CASSRTADNEQFF. The CDR3 bases are TGTGCCAGCAGCCGGACAGCGGACAATGAGCAGTTCTTC.

This clonotype was counted a few times. This chain connects TRBV28 to TRBJ2-3, with 9 bases matching TRBD2. Trimming cost V 5 bases and J 4 bases; bases outside gene matches: 10. Germline V gene data show CDR1 as MDHEN and CDR2 as SYDVKM. The CDR3 consists of 16 residues. The CDR3 DNA follows: TGTGCCAGCAGTCCCTCCCTAGCGGGAATGTCAGATACGCAGTATTTT. Its translation: CASSPSLAGMSDTQYF.

This clonotype was seen more than once but under ten times. The chain is built from TRBV2 and TRBJ1-1, with a weak D call TRBD1 (5 bases). V lost 4 bases to trimming and J lost 2 bases, with 17 bases between them. The CDR3 consists of 16 residues. Germline CDR1 and CDR2: SNHLY and FYNNEI. In nucleotides, the CDR3 is TGTGCCAGCAGTGGGCCGTCCGGGACTCAAAACACTGAAGCTTTCTTT. The encoded protein is CASSGPSGTQNTEAFF.

V is TRBV25-1 and J is TRBJ2-1, with TRBD1 matching 9 bases. The J call is doubtful: the DNA matches TRBJ2-7 better. Germline-derived CDR1 and CDR2 are MGHDK and SYGVNS. CDR3 length equals 13 residues. CDR3 sequence (DNA): TGTGCCACCAAACAGGGGGCGTTGAATGAGCAGTACTTC. Translation gives CATKQGALNEQYF.

This clonotype has just a few counts. V is TRBV10-3 and J is TRBJ2-1; unclear D gene. The length of the CDR3 is 11 residues. V dropped 11 bases and J dropped 4 bases, with 9 bases sitting between them. Germline V gene data show CDR1 as ENHRY and CDR2 as SYGVKD. CDR3 residues: CASDDYNEQFF. In DNA, the CDR3 is TGTGCCTCGGACGATTACAATGAGCAGTTCTTC.

Many counts were recorded for this clonotype. The V gene is TRBV20-1, the J gene TRBJ1-2; TRBD1 agrees at 10 bases. Per germline, CDR1 DFQATT and CDR2 SNEGSKA (reference sequence). CDR3 length equals 12 residues. V lost 3 bases and J lost 8; bases outside the gene matches: 3. The CDR3 nucleotides read TGCAGTGCTAGCGACAGGGGGCAGGGCTACACCTTC. Translated: CSASDRGQGYTF.

This clonotype was seen many times. V gene TRBV12-3 or TRBV12-4 combines with J gene TRBJ1-3; maybe TRBD1 (6 bases). Trimming removed 6 bases at V and 5 bases at J, with 35 bases between. This CDR3 has 21 residues. This CDR3 reads CASRVTPSGAAKKGTRNTIYF. CDR3 coding DNA: TGTGCCAGCAGGGTAACCCCCTCAGGGGCCGCGAAAAAAGGGACGAGAAACACCATATATTTT.

This clonotype was seen repeatedly, ten times or more. The chain uses TRBV11-3 and TRBJ2-5, with a possible D match to TRBD2 (6 bases). Germline CDR1 is SGHNT and CDR2 is YENEEA. This CDR3 is 15 amino acids long. V shed 2 bases and J shed 5 bases, with 15 bases lying between them. Written as DNA, the CDR3 is TGTGCCAGCAGCTTACGCGGTTTCGGGGGTGAGACCCAGTACTTC. This sequence encodes CASSLRGFGGETQYF. Complete variable domain (other parts from reference TRBV11-3 and TRBJ2-5): EAGVVQSPRYKIIEKKQPVAFWCNPISGHNTLYWYLQNLGQGPELLIRYENEEAVDDSQLPKDRFSAERLKGVDSTLKIQPAELGDSAVYLCASSLRGFGGETQYFGPGTRLLVL.

V and J are TRBV7-9 and TRBJ2-1; D might be TRBD1 (6 bases). The CDR3 is made up of 17 amino acids. With 4 bases removed from V and 3 bases from J, the gap between germline ends came to 19 bases. Germline V gene sequence: CDR1 SEHNR, CDR2 FQNEAQ (reference sequence). The DNA for the CDR3 is TGTGCCAGCAGCTGGGGGATGGGACAAGGGCTCTACAATGAGCAGTTCTTC. Translated: CASSWGMGQGLYNEQFF. Together with reference TRBV7-9 and TRBJ2-1, the CDR3 gives the full variable domain: DTGVSQNPRHKITKRGQNVTFRCDPISEHNRLYWYRQTLGQGPEFLTYFQNEAQLEKSRLLSDRFSAERPKGSFSTLEIQRTEQGDSAMYLCASSWGMGQGLYNEQFFGPGTRLTVL.

The chain links TRBV9 to TRBJ2-7; 12 nucleotides agree with TRBD2. Germline CDR1 reads SGDLS; CDR2 reads YYNGEE. V trimming: 3 bases; J trimming: 3 bases; junction bases outside the gene matches: 4. The CDR3 is made up of 15 amino acids. CDR3: CASSAGLAGLYEQYF. The CDR3 region has the DNA TGTGCCAGCAGCGCGGGACTAGCGGGCCTCTACGAGCAGTACTTC.

The V call is TRBV29-1, the J call TRBJ2-5, with no clear D. The germline CDR1 and CDR2 sequences are SQVTM and ANQGSEA. The CDR3 loop spans 10 amino acids. V lost 7 bases, J lost 2 bases, and 5 bases lay in between. Here the CDR3 reads CSAKQETQYF. As DNA, the CDR3 is TGCAGCGCCAAACAAGAGACCCAGTACTTC.

This clonotype was observed a handful of times. As the CDR3 is not closed by the conserved phenylalanine or tryptophan, this likely results from a read error. The chain employs TRBV5-1 and TRBJ1-2; no reliable D call. The CDR3 is 15 amino acids. Germline assignment: CDR1 SGHRS and CDR2 YFSETQ. Trimming cost V 9 bases and J 2 bases, with 20 bases left between them. CDR3 nucleotide sequence: TGCGCCACCCATTGGGGAGACACAAGGAACTATGGCTACACCCTC. This encodes CATHWGDTRNYGYTL.

This clonotype was picked up many times. This sequence joins TRBV6-1 and TRBJ1-5; D might be TRBD1 (6 bases). Trimming left V 5 bases short and J 4 bases short, with 15 bases between. Germline V CDR1 and CDR2: MNHNS, SASEGT. The CDR3 runs to 15 residues. The CDR3 region has the DNA TGTGCCAGCAGTACGAGTGGGACAAATAATCAGCCCCAGCATTTT. Translated: CASSTSGTNNQPQHF.